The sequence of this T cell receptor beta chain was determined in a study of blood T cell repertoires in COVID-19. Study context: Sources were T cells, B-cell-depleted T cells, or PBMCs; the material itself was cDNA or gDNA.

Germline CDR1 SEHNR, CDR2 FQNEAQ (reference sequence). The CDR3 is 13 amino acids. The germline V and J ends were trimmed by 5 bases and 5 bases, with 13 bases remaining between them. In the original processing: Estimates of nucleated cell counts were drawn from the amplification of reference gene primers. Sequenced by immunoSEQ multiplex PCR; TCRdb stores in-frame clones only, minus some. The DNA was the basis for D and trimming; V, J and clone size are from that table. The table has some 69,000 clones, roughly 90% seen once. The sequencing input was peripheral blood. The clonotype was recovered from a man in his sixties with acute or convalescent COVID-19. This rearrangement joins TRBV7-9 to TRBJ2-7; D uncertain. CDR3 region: CASSRDPRDEQYF. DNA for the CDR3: TGTGCCAGCAGCCGAGATCCCCGGGACGAGCAGTACTTC.